The 16 T cell receptor beta chains below all came from one sample that was sequenced in a study of PD-1 blockade in classical Hodgkin lymphoma. The data were produced by immunoSEQ multiplex PCR, yet TCRdb's version contains in-frame clones alone and is incomplete. The data contain 70,000 or so clones, 85% to 95% of them seen just once; the ten biggest clones take up more than 2%. Described time point: newly diagnosed, previously untreated cHL patient sample. The sequenced sample was peripheral blood mononuclear cells (PBMCs). All receptors come from a human donor with classical Hodgkin lymphoma.

The chain recombines TRBV18 with TRBJ1-5, with D hard to call. CDR1 and CDR2 (germline): KGHSH, LQKENI. The CDR3 contains 12 residues. Trimming took off 3 bases at V and 3 bases at J, with 3 bases between the two ends. The CDR3 reads CASSPSNQPQHF. As DNA, the CDR3 is TGTGCCAGCTCACCCTCCAATCAGCCCCAGCATTTT.

V is TRBV5-6 and J is TRBJ2-1, with D perhaps given as TRBD1 or TRBD2 (5 bases each). V lost 2 bases, J lost 7 bases, and 13 bases lay in between. The CDR3 runs 14 residues. Germline V gene sequence: CDR1 SGHDT, CDR2 YYEEEE. The DNA for the CDR3 is TGTGCCAGCAGCTTTGGGGGTGGAGTGAATGAGCAGTTCTTC. It is translated as CASSFGGGVNEQFF.

With respect to this clone: An end of the junction differs from the germline gene, which may be a read error. CDR3 nucleotides: TGTGCCAGCGCACCGCGTGAGATCCAAGAGACCCAGTACTTC. Its protein product is CASAPREIQETQYF. The V call is TRBV18, the J call TRBJ2-5; D not certain. The CDR3 contains 14 residues. CDR1 is KGHSH and CDR2 is LQKENI in the germline V gene. The full variable domain, rest sourced from reference TRBV18 and TRBJ2-5, is NAGVMQNPRHLVRRRGQEARLRCSPMKGHSHVYWYRQLPEEGLKFMVYLQKENIIDESGMPKERFSAEFPKEGPSILRIQQVVRGDSAAYFCASAPREIQETQYFGPGTRLLVL.

V usage is TRBV10-3 and J usage is TRBJ2-5; the match to TRBD2 covers 8 bases. V gave up 6 bases and J gave up 11 bases; unmatched junction bases: 14. This CDR3 is 14 amino acids long. Germline-derived CDR1 and CDR2 are ENHRY and SYGVKD. CDR3 in amino acids: CAIRAGDRAGEQYF. CDR3 bases: TGTGCCATCAGAGCGGGGGACCGAGCCGGGGAGCAGTACTTC.

For this clone: Other DNA sequences in the sample encode the same CDR3. The genes are TRBV7-2 and TRBJ2-7; 10 bases match TRBD1. V lost 5 bases, J lost 2 bases, and 6 bases stayed unmatched. This CDR3 contains 15 residues. Germline V gene data show CDR1 as SGHTA and CDR2 as FQGNSA. CDR3 nucleotides: TGTGCCAGCAGCCCGGGGACAGGGGCAACCTACGAGCAGTACTTC. It is translated as CASSPGTGATYEQYF.

This chain connects TRBV6-5 to TRBJ1-1; tentative D call: TRBD1 (5 bases). V lost 4 bases and J lost 4, with 19 bases in between. The CDR3 has 16 amino acids. Germline loops: CDR1 MNHEY, CDR2 SVGAGI. The CDR3 here is CASSFSRVWGLTEAFF. The CDR3 coding sequence is TGTGCCAGCAGTTTTTCCAGGGTGTGGGGACTCACTGAAGCTTTCTTT.

V gene TRBV4-2 combines with J gene TRBJ1-2; D unclear. The germline V gene encodes CDR1 LGHNA and CDR2 YNFKEQ. The CDR3 runs to 12 residues. The V and J ends lost 3 bases and 8 bases respectively, with 10 bases between them. This CDR3 is CASSHSGSGYTF. The CDR3 bases are TGTGCCAGCAGCCACTCCGGGTCCGGCTACACCTTC.

V is TRBV29-1 and J is TRBJ1-1, with TRBD1 matching over 7 bases. The junction had 9 bases not matched to a gene; V was cut back by 7 bases and J by 4 bases. Germline CDR1 and CDR2: SQVTM and ANQGSEA. The CDR3 loop spans 13 amino acids. In DNA, the CDR3 is TGCAGCGCGCGGGACAGAGGGGCCACTGAAGCTTTCTTT. Amino acid sequence: CSARDRGATEAFF. The entire variable domain, with the rest obtained from reference TRBV29-1 and TRBJ1-1, is as follows: SAVISQKPSRDICQRGTSLTIQCQVDSQVTMMFWYRQQPGQSLTLIATANQGSEATYESGFVIDKFPISRPNLTFSTLTVSNMSPEDSSIYLCSARDRGATEAFFGQGTRLTVV.

V and J are TRBV2 and TRBJ2-6; D ambiguous. In germline, CDR1 is SNHLY, CDR2 FYNNEI. With 10 bases removed from V and 0 bases from J, the gap between germline ends came to 7 bases. The CDR3 sequence is 13 residues long. CDR3 in amino acids: CATSDSGANVLTF. DNA for the CDR3: TGTGCCACTTCAGACTCTGGGGCCAACGTCCTGACTTTC.

V and J are TRBV5-5 and TRBJ1-4; D gene uncertain. This CDR3 has 15 amino acids. Trimming cost V 0 bases and J 4 bases, with 10 bases left between them. Germline CDR1 and CDR2: SGHKS and YYEKEE (reference sequence). CDR3 nucleotides: TGTGCCAGCAGCTTGGCTGGAGCCCGTAATGAAAAACTGTTTTTT. Residues: CASSLAGARNEKLFF.

The chain carries TRBV28 and TRBJ1-5, with D possibly TRBD1 on 6 matching bases. Germline V CDR1 and CDR2: MDHEN, SYDVKM. With 6 bases removed from V and 1 base from J, the gap between germline ends came to 19 bases. The CDR3 loop spans 17 amino acids. DNA for the CDR3: TGTGCCAGCAGACCACCGGGACATCCTGGGAGCAATCAGCCCCAGCATTTT. Its protein is CASRPPGHPGSNQPQHF.

This clone was seen a handful of times. The rearrangement uses TRBV10-1 and TRBJ1-1; 8 bases fit TRBD1. V lost 5 bases to trimming and J lost 1 base; unmatched junction nucleotides: 6. Germline V gene data show CDR1 as WNHNN and CDR2 as SYGVQD (reference sequence). The CDR3 spans 15 residues. The CDR3 region has the DNA TGCGCCAGCAGTAAAACGGGGACAGGGAACACTGAAGCTTTCTTT. Protein product: CASSKTGTGNTEAFF.

This chain joins TRBV19 and TRBJ1-5, with no clear D. V dropped 3 bases and J dropped 5 bases, with 14 bases sitting between them. CDR1 and CDR2 (germline): LNHDA, SQIVND (reference sequence). The CDR3 covers 15 residues. The CDR3 is CASSINALTHQPQHF. The CDR3 nucleotides are TGTGCCAGTAGTATTAACGCCCTTACACATCAGCCCCAGCATTTT.

This chain joins TRBV6-5 and TRBJ2-7, with 10 positions matching TRBD2. The germline CDR1 and CDR2 sequences are MNHEY and SVGAGI. V was pared by 5 bases and J by 2 bases, with 3 bases of the junction left unmatched. The CDR3 is 14 residues long. CDR3 amino acids: CASSGTSVPYEQYF. In nucleotides, the CDR3 is TGTGCCAGCAGTGGGACTAGCGTGCCCTACGAGCAGTACTTC.

This clone has just one count. The chain carries TRBV5-1 and TRBJ2-5; either TRBD1 or TRBD2 may fit D (6 bases each). There are 14 residues in the CDR3. V was trimmed by 3 bases and J by 5 bases, leaving 14 bases between them. Germline V gene sequence: CDR1 SGHRS, CDR2 YFSETQ. CDR3 loop: CASSWTGAGETQYF. The CDR3, as DNA: TGCGCCAGCAGCTGGACGGGGGCGGGGGAGACCCAGTACTTC.

V and J are TRBV2 and TRBJ2-7, with D unclear. This CDR3 region has 10 residues. Germline CDR1 reads SNHLY; CDR2 reads FYNNEI. Trimming shortened V by 7 bases and J by 4 bases, and 5 bases separated the two germline ends. CDR3 amino acids: CASTLYEQYF. DNA for the CDR3: TGTGCCAGCACCCTATACGAGCAGTACTTC.